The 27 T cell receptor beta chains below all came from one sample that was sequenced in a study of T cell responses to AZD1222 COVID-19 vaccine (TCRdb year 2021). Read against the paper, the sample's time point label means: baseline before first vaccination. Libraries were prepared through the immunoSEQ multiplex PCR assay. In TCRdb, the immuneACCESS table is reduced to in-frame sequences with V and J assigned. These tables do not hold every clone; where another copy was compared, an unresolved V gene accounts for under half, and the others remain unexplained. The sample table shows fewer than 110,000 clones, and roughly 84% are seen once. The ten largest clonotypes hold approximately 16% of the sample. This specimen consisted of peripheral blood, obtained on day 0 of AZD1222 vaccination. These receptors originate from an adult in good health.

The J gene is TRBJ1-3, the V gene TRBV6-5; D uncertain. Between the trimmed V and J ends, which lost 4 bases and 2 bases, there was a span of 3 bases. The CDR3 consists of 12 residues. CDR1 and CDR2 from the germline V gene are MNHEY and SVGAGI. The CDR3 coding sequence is TGTGCCAGCAGTTCTGCTGGAAACACCATATATTTT. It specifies CASSSAGNTIYF.

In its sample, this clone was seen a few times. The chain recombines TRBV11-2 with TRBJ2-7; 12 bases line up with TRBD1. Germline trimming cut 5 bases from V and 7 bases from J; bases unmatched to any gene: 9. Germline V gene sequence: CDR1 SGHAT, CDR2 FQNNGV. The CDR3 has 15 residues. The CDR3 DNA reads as TGTGCCAGCAGCAAAGCCGGGACAGGGGGCTTAGAGCAGTACTTC. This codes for CASSKAGTGGLEQYF.

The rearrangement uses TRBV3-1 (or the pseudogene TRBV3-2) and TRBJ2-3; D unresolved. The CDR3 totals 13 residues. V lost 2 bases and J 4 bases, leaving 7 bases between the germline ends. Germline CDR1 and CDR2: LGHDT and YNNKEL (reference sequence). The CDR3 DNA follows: TGTGCCAGCAGCCAAAGGTTTGCAGATACGCAGTATTTT. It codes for CASSQRFADTQYF.

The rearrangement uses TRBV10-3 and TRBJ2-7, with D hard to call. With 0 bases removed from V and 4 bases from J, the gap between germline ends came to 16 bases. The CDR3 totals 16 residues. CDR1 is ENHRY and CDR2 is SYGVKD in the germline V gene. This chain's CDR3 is CAISESILGPRYEQYF. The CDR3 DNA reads TGTGCCATCAGTGAGTCGATTTTAGGCCCCCGTTACGAGCAGTACTTC.

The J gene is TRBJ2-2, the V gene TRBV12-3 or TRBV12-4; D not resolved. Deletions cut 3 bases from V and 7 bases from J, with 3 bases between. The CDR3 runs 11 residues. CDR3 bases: TGTGCCAGCAGTTTCATCGGGGAGCTGTTTTTT. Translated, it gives CASSFIGELFF.

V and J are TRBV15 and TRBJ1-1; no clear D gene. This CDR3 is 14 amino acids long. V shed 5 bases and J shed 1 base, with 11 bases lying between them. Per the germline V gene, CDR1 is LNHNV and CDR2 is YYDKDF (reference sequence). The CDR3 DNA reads TGTGCCACCAGCCAAAACTGGGCGAACACTGAAGCTTTCTTT. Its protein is CATSQNWANTEAFF.

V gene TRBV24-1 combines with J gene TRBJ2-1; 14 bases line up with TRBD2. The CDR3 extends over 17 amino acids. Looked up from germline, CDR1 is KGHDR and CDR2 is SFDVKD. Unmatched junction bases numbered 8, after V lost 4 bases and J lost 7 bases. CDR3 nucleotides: TGTGCCACCAGTGAGGCGGGACTAGCGGGAGTCGTAAATGAGCAGTTCTTC. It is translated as CATSEAGLAGVVNEQFF.

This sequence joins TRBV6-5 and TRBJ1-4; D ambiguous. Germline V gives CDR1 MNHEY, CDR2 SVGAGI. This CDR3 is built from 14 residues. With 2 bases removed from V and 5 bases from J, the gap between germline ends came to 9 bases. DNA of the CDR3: TGTGCCAGCAGTTACCGCGACGGGAATGAAAAACTGTTTTTT. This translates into CASSYRDGNEKLFF.

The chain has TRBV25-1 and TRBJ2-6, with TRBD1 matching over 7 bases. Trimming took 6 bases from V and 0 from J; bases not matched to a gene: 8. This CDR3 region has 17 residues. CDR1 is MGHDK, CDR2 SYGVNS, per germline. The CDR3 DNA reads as TGTGCCAGCAGCCGAGTGACAGGGAGCTCTGGGGCCAACGTCCTGACTTTC. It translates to CASSRVTGSSGANVLTF.

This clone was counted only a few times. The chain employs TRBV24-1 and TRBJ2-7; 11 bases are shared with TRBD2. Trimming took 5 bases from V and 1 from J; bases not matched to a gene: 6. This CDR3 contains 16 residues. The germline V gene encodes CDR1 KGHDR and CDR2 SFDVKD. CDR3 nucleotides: TGTGCCACCAGTGGTCTAGCGGGAGGACCGTCCTACGAGCAGTACTTC. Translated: CATSGLAGGPSYEQYF.

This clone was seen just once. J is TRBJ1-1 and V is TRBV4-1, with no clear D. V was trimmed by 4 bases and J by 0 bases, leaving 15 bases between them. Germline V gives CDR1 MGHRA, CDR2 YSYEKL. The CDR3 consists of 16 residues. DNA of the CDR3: TGCGCCAGCAGCCCTATCGAGTTAGGGATGAACACTGAAGCTTTCTTT. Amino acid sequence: CASSPIELGMNTEAFF.

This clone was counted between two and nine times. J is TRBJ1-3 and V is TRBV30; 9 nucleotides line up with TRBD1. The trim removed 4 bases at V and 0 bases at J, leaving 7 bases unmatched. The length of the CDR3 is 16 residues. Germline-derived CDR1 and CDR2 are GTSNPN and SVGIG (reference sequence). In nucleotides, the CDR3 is TGTGCCTGGACAAGGACAGGGGCAACCTCTGGAAACACCATATATTTT. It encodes CAWTRTGATSGNTIYF. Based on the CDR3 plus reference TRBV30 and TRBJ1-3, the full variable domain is SQTIHQWPATLVQPVGSPLSLECTVEGTSNPNLYWYRQAAGRGLQLLFYSVGIGQISSEVPQNLSASRPQDRQFILSSKKLLLSDSGFYLCAWTRTGATSGNTIYFGEGSWLTVV.

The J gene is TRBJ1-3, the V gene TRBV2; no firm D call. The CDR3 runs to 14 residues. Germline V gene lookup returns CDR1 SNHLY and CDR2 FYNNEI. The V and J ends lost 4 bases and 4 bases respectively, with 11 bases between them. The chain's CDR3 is CASSGGNRGNTIYF. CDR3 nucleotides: TGTGCCAGCAGTGGAGGCAATCGGGGAAACACCATATATTTT.

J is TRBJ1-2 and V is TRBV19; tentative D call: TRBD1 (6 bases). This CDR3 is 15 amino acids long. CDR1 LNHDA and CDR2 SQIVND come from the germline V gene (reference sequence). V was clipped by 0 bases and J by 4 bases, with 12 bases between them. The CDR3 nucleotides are TGTGCCAGTAGTATAGATTGGGACATTGGCTATGGCTACACCTTC. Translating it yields CASSIDWDIGYGYTF.

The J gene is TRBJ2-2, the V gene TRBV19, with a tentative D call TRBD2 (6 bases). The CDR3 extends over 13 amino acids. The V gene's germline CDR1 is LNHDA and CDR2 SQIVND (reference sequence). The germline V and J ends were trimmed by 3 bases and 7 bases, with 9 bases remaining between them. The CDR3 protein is CASSISGGGELFF. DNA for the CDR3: TGTGCCAGTAGTATCTCCGGGGGCGGGGAGCTGTTTTTT.

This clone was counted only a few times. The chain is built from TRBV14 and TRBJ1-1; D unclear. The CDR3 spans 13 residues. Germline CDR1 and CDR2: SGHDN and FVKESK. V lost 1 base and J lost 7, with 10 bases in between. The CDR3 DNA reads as TGTGCCAGCAGCCAAGTTTCCGGGTATGAAGCTTTCTTT. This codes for CASSQVSGYEAFF.

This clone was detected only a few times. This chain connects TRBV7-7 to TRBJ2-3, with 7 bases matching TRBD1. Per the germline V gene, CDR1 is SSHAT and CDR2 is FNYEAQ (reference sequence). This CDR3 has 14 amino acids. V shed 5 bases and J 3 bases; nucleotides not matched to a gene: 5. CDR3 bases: TGTGCCAGCAGCCAGAACAGGGGAACAGATACGCAGTATTTT. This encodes CASSQNRGTDTQYF.

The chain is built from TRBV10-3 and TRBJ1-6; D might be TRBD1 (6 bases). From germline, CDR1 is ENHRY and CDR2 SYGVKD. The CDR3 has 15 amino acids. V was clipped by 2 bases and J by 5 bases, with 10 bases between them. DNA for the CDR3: TGTGCCATCAGTGAGCAAACAGGGAATAATTCACCCCTCCACTTT. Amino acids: CAISEQTGNNSPLHF.

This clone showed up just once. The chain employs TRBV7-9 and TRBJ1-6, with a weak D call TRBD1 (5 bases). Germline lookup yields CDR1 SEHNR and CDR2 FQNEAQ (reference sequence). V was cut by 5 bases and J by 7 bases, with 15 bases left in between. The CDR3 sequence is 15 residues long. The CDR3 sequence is CASSPWGGPNSPLHF. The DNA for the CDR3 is TGTGCCAGCAGCCCCTGGGGGGGTCCGAATTCACCCCTCCACTTT.

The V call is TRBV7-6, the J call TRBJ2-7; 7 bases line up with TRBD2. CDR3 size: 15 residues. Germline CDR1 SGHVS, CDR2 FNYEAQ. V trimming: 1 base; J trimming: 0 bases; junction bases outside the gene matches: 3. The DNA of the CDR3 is TGTGCCAGCAGCTTAGGGGGCGGGAGCTCCTACGAGCAGTACTTC. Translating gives CASSLGGGSSYEQYF.

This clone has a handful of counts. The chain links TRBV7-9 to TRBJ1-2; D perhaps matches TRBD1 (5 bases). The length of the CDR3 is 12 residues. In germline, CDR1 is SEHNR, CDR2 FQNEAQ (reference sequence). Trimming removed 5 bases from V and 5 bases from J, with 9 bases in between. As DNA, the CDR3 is TGTGCCAGCAGCCAACGGACATATGGCTACACCTTC. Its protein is CASSQRTYGYTF. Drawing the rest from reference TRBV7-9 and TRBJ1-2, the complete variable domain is DTGVSQNPRHKITKRGQNVTFRCDPISEHNRLYWYRQTLGQGPEFLTYFQNEAQLEKSRLLSDRFSAERPKGSFSTLEIQRTEQGDSAMYLCASSQRTYGYTFGSGTRLTVV.

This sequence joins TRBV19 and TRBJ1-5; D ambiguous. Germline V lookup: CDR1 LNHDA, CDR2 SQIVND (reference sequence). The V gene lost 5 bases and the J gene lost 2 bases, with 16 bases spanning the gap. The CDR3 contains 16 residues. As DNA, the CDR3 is TGTGCCAGTAGTCCCTATGGGGTGGACGGCAATCAGCCCCAGCATTTT. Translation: CASSPYGVDGNQPQHF.

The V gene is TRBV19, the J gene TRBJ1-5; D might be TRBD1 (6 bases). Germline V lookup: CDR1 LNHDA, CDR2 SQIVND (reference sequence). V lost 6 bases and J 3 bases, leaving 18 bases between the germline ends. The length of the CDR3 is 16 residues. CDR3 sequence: CASSIRATGHNQPQHF. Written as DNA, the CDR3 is TGTGCCAGTAGCATCAGAGCGACAGGCCACAATCAGCCCCAGCATTTT. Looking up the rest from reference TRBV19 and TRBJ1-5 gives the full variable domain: DGGITQSPKYLFRKEGQNVTLSCEQNLNHDAMYWYRQDPGQGLRLIYYSQIVNDFQKGDIAEGYSVSREKKESFPLTVTSAQKNPTAFYLCASSIRATGHNQPQHFGDGTRLSIL.

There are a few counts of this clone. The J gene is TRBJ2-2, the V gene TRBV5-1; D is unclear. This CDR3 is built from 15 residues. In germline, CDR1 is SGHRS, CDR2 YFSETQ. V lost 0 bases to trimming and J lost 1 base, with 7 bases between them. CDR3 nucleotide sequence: TGCGCCAGCAGCTTGGACTTCAGGAACACCGGGGAGCTGTTTTTT. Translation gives CASSLDFRNTGELFF. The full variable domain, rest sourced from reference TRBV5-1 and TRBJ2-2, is KAGVTQTPRYLIKTRGQQVTLSCSPISGHRSVSWYQQTPGQGLQFLFEYFSETQRNKGNFPGRFSGRQFSNSRSEMNVSTLELGDSALYLCASSLDFRNTGELFFGEGSRLTVL.

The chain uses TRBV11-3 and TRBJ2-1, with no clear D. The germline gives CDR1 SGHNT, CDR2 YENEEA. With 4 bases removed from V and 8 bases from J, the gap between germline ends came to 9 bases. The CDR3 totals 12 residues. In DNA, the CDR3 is TGTGCCAGCAGCTCCTACTCCGATGAGCAGTTCTTC. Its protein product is CASSSYSDEQFF.

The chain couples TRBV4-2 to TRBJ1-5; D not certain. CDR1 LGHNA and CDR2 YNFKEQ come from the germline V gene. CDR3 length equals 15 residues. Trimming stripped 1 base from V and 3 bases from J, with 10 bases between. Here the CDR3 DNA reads TGTGCCAGCAGCCAAGGATCATGGGACAATCAGCCCCAGCATTTT. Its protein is CASSQGSWDNQPQHF.

The CDR3 DNA sequence: TGTGCCAGCAGTTACTCGGCCCCCCTCGCCTACGAGCAGTACTTC. This encodes CASSYSAPLAYEQYF. The chain is built from TRBV6-5 and TRBJ2-7; D not certain. The germline V and J ends were trimmed by 0 bases and 2 bases, with 11 bases remaining between them. This CDR3 has 15 amino acids. Germline lookup yields CDR1 MNHEY and CDR2 SVGAGI.